This T cell receptor (beta chain) was identified in a study of chemoradiotherapy in HPV16-positive cancers. As concerns this clone: Its antigen is still unknown.

Study observations and caveats: Candidate HPV-specific clones and E7-related TCR motifs grew in tumor during treatment. In HPV16-positive patients, HPV-responsive T-cell expansion tracked better recurrence-free survival. Functional assays defining HPV-specific T cells used only two HPV16-positive patients.

Produced via immunoSEQ multiplex PCR; TCRdb's table is partial and in-frame only. Here the sample spans 65,000 to 80,000 clones, around nine tenths being singletons. The CDR3 contains 17 residues. The V and J ends lost 5 bases and 1 base, in that order; junction bases with no gene match: 6. Germline V gives CDR1 SGHTA, CDR2 FQGNSA. Repertoires were sampled repeatedly during chemoradiotherapy. The TCR comes from a human donor with HPV-associated anogenital cancer. The sequencing used blood, collected from a patient who underwent chemoradiotherapy. This chain links TRBV7-2 with TRBJ2-1; 12 bases are a match to TRBD2. The CDR3 DNA is TGTGCCAGCAGCCCCAGGACTAGCGGGAAATCCTACAATGAGCAGTTCTTC. Encoded protein: CASSPRTSGKSYNEQFF. Full variable domain (remainder filled in from reference TRBV7-2 and TRBJ2-1): GAGVSQSPSNKVTEKGKDVELRCDPISGHTALYWYRQSLGQGLEFLIYFQGNSAPDKSGLPSDRFSAERTGGSVSTLTIQRTQQEDSAVYLCASSPRTSGKSYNEQFFGPGTRLTVL.